This T cell receptor beta chain is from a study of early T cells in non-severe SARS-CoV-2 infection. Study in general: Alpha and beta chains were unpaired, from unsorted whole-blood bulk RNA.

Findings and caveats of the study: Matching against VDJdb likely underestimated virus-specific expansions, favoring anti-spike CD8.

The CDR3 contains 14 residues. V lost 2 bases and J lost 2, with 4 bases in between. Germline CDR1 and CDR2: PRHDT and FYEKMQ (reference sequence). This clonotype showed up many times. No antigen is known for it. Tagging with unique molecular identifiers was applied to individual cDNA molecules. TCRdb re-called the 5' RACE reads with MiXCR, one entry per CDR3 protein. The sample has 98,000 or so distinct CDR3 sequences, roughly 12% seen once. The chain uses TRBV13 and TRBJ2-6; D not resolved. Here the sequenced sample was whole blood, taken at baseline. The TCR comes from an adult who was a healthcare worker with PCR-confirmed SARS-CoV-2 infection or an uninfected control (not recorded which). The CDR3 region has the DNA TGTGCCAGCAGCTTACTCGCTGGGGCCAACGTCCTGACTTTC. Its translation: CASSLLAGANVLTF.